A selection of T cell receptor beta chains follows, all from one sample in a study of blood T cell repertoires in COVID-19. Some clones are missing from TCRdb's copy, which holds only in-frame ones; the method was immunoSEQ multiplex PCR. The sample contains more than 75,000 clones, roughly 86% of which appear only once. Source material: peripheral blood. The origin of the receptors is a man aged 55 to 69 with acute or convalescent COVID-19. CDR3s include the opening cysteine and the closing phenylalanine or tryptophan. The D gene is left open where the match is weak. Clone size is shown for a subset of rows, as once, few, many or a class of expanded clone.

j_call: TRBJ1-1
v_call: TRBV9
clone_size: -
d_call: -
cdr3_aa: CASSVRLEETEAFF
cdr3_nt: TGTGCCAGCAGCGTAAGGCTGGAGGAGACTGAAGCTTTCTTT

j_call: TRBJ2-1
v_call: TRBV11-2
clone_size: -
d_call: TRBD2
cdr3_aa: CASSSRGASGRFYNEQFF
cdr3_nt: TGTGCCAGCAGCTCCAGGGGGGCTAGCGGGAGGTTTTACAATGAGCAGTTCTTC

j_call: TRBJ2-7
v_call: TRBV27
clone_size: -
d_call: -
cdr3_aa: CASTRGFEQYF
cdr3_nt: TGTGCCAGCACCAGGGGCTTCGAGCAGTACTTC

j_call: TRBJ1-1
v_call: TRBV7-8
clone_size: -
d_call: TRBD1
cdr3_aa: CASSRTGGTEAFF
cdr3_nt: TGTGCCAGCAGCCGGACAGGGGGAACTGAAGCTTTCTTT

j_call: TRBJ2-3
v_call: TRBV9
clone_size: -
d_call: TRBD2
cdr3_aa: CASSVVEGRGYTQYF
cdr3_nt: TGTGCCAGCAGCGTAGTTGAAGGGAGGGGATACACGCAGTATTTT

j_call: TRBJ1-2
v_call: TRBV5-1
clone_size: -
d_call: TRBD1
cdr3_aa: CASSPPGQGGYGYTF
cdr3_nt: TGCGCCAGCAGCCCCCCCGGACAGGGCGGCTATGGCTACACCTTC

j_call: TRBJ2-1
v_call: TRBV6-4
clone_size: once
d_call: TRBD2
cdr3_aa: CASSFSGSGGGEQFF
cdr3_nt: TGTGCCAGCAGTTTTAGCGGGAGTGGCGGCGGTGAGCAGTTCTTC

j_call: TRBJ2-1
v_call: TRBV7-2
clone_size: -
d_call: TRBD1
cdr3_aa: CASSQIPGQGYNEQFF
cdr3_nt: TGTGCCAGCAGCCAGATACCCGGACAGGGGTACAATGAGCAGTTCTTC

j_call: TRBJ1-2
v_call: TRBV28
clone_size: -
d_call: TRBD1
cdr3_aa: CASTLGTGGHGYTF
cdr3_nt: TGTGCCAGCACTCTCGGGACAGGGGGCCATGGCTACACCTTC

j_call: TRBJ1-5
v_call: TRBV2
clone_size: once
d_call: TRBD1
cdr3_aa: CASNRGTGDQPQHF
cdr3_nt: TGTGCCAGCAACAGGGGGACAGGGGATCAGCCCCAGCATTTT

j_call: TRBJ1-1
v_call: TRBV30
clone_size: -
d_call: -
cdr3_aa: CAFGRGAGTNTEAFF
cdr3_nt: TGTGCCTTTGGACGGGGGGCCGGAACTAACACTGAAGCTTTCTTT

j_call: TRBJ2-5
v_call: TRBV6-5
clone_size: few
d_call: TRBD1
cdr3_aa: CASSSTGFQETQYF
cdr3_nt: TGTGCCAGCAGTTCGACAGGGTTCCAAGAGACCCAGTACTTC

j_call: TRBJ2-7
v_call: TRBV18
clone_size: -
d_call: -
cdr3_aa: CASSPELTGPFLYEQYF
cdr3_nt: TGTGCCAGCTCACCAGAGTTGACAGGCCCCTTTCTTTACGAGCAGTACTTC

j_call: TRBJ2-3
v_call: TRBV3-1/TRBV3-2
clone_size: -
d_call: TRBD1
cdr3_aa: CASSQAGTGRGDTQYF
cdr3_nt: TGTGCCAGCAGCCAAGCAGGGACAGGGCGTGGAGATACGCAGTATTTT

j_call: TRBJ2-2
v_call: TRBV6-6
clone_size: -
d_call: TRBD2
cdr3_aa: CASSTSGGGTGELFF
cdr3_nt: TGTGCCAGCAGTACTAGCGGGGGTGGTACCGGGGAGCTGTTTTTT

j_call: TRBJ1-4
v_call: TRBV2
clone_size: -
d_call: -
cdr3_aa: CASRPGDVEKLFF
cdr3_nt: TGTGCCAGCAGACCAGGGGACGTGGAAAAACTGTTTTTT

j_call: TRBJ2-7
v_call: TRBV7-2
clone_size: -
d_call: TRBD2
cdr3_aa: CASSPSGDEQYF
cdr3_nt: TGTGCCAGCAGCCCCAGCGGGGACGAGCAGTACTTC

j_call: TRBJ1-6
v_call: TRBV5-6
clone_size: -
d_call: TRBD1
cdr3_aa: CASSSWDRENSPLHF
cdr3_nt: TGTGCCAGCAGCTCATGGGACAGGGAAAATTCACCCCTCCACTTT

j_call: TRBJ1-1
v_call: TRBV28
clone_size: -
d_call: -
cdr3_aa: CASIELGRGDTEAFF
cdr3_nt: TGTGCCAGCATTGAGTTAGGCAGGGGCGACACTGAAGCTTTCTTT

j_call: TRBJ1-2
v_call: TRBV4-3
clone_size: -
d_call: TRBD1
cdr3_aa: CASSQVRQGVGYGYTF
cdr3_nt: TGCGCCAGCAGCCAAGTGAGACAGGGGGTGGGCTATGGCTACACCTTC

j_call: TRBJ1-2
v_call: TRBV21-1
clone_size: -
d_call: -
cdr3_aa: CASTKSPAGKAYGYTF
cdr3_nt: TGTGCCAGCACTAAAAGTCCGGCAGGTAAGGCGTATGGCTACACCTTC

j_call: TRBJ1-1
v_call: TRBV5-1
clone_size: few
d_call: TRBD1
cdr3_aa: CASSPRGPGQGGANTEAFF
cdr3_nt: TGCGCCAGCAGCCCTCGGGGACCGGGACAGGGGGGAGCGAACACTGAAGCTTTCTTT

j_call: TRBJ2-1
v_call: TRBV7-2
clone_size: -
d_call: TRBD2
cdr3_aa: CASSTGLAAYNEQFF
cdr3_nt: TGTGCCAGCAGCACTGGACTAGCGGCCTACAATGAGCAGTTCTTC

j_call: TRBJ1-1
v_call: TRBV11-3
clone_size: few
d_call: -
cdr3_aa: CASSLDDRSEAFF
cdr3_nt: TGTGCCAGCAGCTTAGATGACAGATCTGAAGCTTTCTTT

j_call: TRBJ1-6
v_call: TRBV30
clone_size: -
d_call: -
cdr3_aa: CAWNSMGPSPLHF
cdr3_nt: TGTGCCTGGAATTCGATGGGGCCCTCACCCCTCCACTTT

j_call: TRBJ1-1
v_call: TRBV7-9
clone_size: few
d_call: TRBD1
cdr3_aa: CASRTGGRDTEAFF
cdr3_nt: TGTGCCAGCAGGACAGGGGGTCGCGACACTGAAGCTTTCTTT

j_call: TRBJ2-5
v_call: TRBV10-2
clone_size: -
d_call: -
cdr3_aa: CASKKEGGAQETQYF
cdr3_nt: TGCGCCAGCAAAAAGGAGGGGGGGGCTCAAGAGACCCAGTACTTC

j_call: TRBJ1-2
v_call: TRBV27
clone_size: -
d_call: TRBD1
cdr3_aa: CASSFSPGQGESHYGYTF
cdr3_nt: TGTGCCAGCAGTTTCAGTCCGGGACAGGGAGAGTCACACTATGGCTACACCTTC

j_call: TRBJ1-1
v_call: TRBV12-3/TRBV12-4
clone_size: few
d_call: TRBD1
cdr3_aa: CASRPDRGTEAFF
cdr3_nt: TGTGCCAGCAGACCTGACAGGGGGACTGAAGCTTTCTTT

j_call: TRBJ2-1
v_call: TRBV14
clone_size: -
d_call: -
cdr3_aa: CASSQKVRVIYNEQFF
cdr3_nt: TGTGCCAGCAGCCAGAAGGTCAGGGTGATTTACAATGAGCAGTTCTTC

j_call: TRBJ1-1
v_call: TRBV11-2
clone_size: -
d_call: -
cdr3_aa: CASSLGGGGNTEAFF
cdr3_nt: TGTGCCAGCAGCTTAGGGGGGGGAGGGAACACTGAAGCTTTCTTT

j_call: TRBJ2-1
v_call: TRBV12-3/TRBV12-4
clone_size: -
d_call: TRBD1
cdr3_aa: CASSSTGDSEQFF
cdr3_nt: TGTGCCAGCAGCTCCACAGGGGATAGTGAGCAGTTCTTC

j_call: TRBJ2-2
v_call: TRBV4-3
clone_size: few
d_call: TRBD2
cdr3_aa: CASSQTISGLAAGTGELFF
cdr3_nt: TGCGCCAGCAGCCAAACAATTTCGGGACTAGCGGCGGGGACCGGGGAGCTGTTTTTT

j_call: TRBJ1-4
v_call: TRBV7-2
clone_size: -
d_call: TRBD1
cdr3_aa: CASSSSGTGSEKLFF
cdr3_nt: TGTGCCAGCAGCTCCAGCGGGACAGGGAGTGAAAAACTGTTTTTT

j_call: TRBJ1-3
v_call: TRBV5-8
clone_size: -
d_call: -
cdr3_aa: CASSLVTMISGTSGNTIYF
cdr3_nt: TGTGCCAGCAGCTTGGTAACAATGATCAGCGGAACCTCTGGAAACACCATATATTTT

j_call: TRBJ2-1
v_call: TRBV5-4
clone_size: -
d_call: -
cdr3_aa: CASSLRGRNEQFF
cdr3_nt: TGTGCCAGCAGCTTGAGGGGCCGGAATGAGCAGTTCTTC

j_call: TRBJ2-7
v_call: TRBV18
clone_size: -
d_call: -
cdr3_aa: CASSATNYEQYF
cdr3_nt: TGTGCCAGCTCGGCTACTAACTACGAGCAGTACTTC

j_call: TRBJ2-7
v_call: TRBV27
clone_size: -
d_call: -
cdr3_aa: CASSLIIGRGYEQYF
cdr3_nt: TGTGCCAGCAGTTTAATAATAGGCAGGGGTTACGAGCAGTACTTC

j_call: TRBJ2-2
v_call: TRBV4-2
clone_size: -
d_call: -
cdr3_aa: CASSQGSRGDGELFF
cdr3_nt: TGTGCCAGCAGCCAAGGTTCCAGGGGGGACGGGGAGCTGTTTTTT

j_call: TRBJ1-5
v_call: TRBV6-4
clone_size: few
d_call: -
cdr3_aa: CASRGGTSASNQPQHF
cdr3_nt: TGTGCCAGCAGGGGGGGGACTTCTGCTAGCAATCAGCCCCAGCATTTT

j_call: TRBJ2-2
v_call: TRBV5-6
clone_size: -
d_call: TRBD2
cdr3_aa: CASSPGLAGRYGELFF
cdr3_nt: TGTGCCAGCAGCCCCGGACTAGCGGGAAGGTACGGGGAGCTGTTTTTT

j_call: TRBJ2-5
v_call: TRBV5-4
clone_size: -
d_call: TRBD1
cdr3_aa: CASSLKGTAEETQYF
cdr3_nt: TGTGCCAGCAGCTTGAAAGGGACAGCAGAAGAGACCCAGTACTTC

j_call: TRBJ2-7
v_call: TRBV2
clone_size: -
d_call: -
cdr3_aa: CASNRDWSYEQYF
cdr3_nt: TGTGCCAGCAACCGGGACTGGAGCTACGAGCAGTACTTC

j_call: TRBJ2-1
v_call: TRBV7-2
clone_size: -
d_call: -
cdr3_aa: CASSLVGSDNEQFF
cdr3_nt: TGTGCCAGCAGCTTGGTCGGGAGCGACAATGAGCAGTTCTTC

j_call: TRBJ2-7
v_call: TRBV6-5
clone_size: few
d_call: -
cdr3_aa: CASRIDRNPTYEQYF
cdr3_nt: TGTGCCAGCAGGATAGACAGGAACCCCACCTACGAGCAGTACTTC

j_call: TRBJ2-2
v_call: TRBV10-1
clone_size: -
d_call: -
cdr3_aa: CASSGADGAHAELFF
cdr3_nt: TGCGCCAGCAGTGGGGCAGATGGGGCCCACGCGGAGCTGTTTTTT

j_call: TRBJ2-3
v_call: TRBV6-4
clone_size: -
d_call: TRBD2
cdr3_aa: CAGQRGGEDTQYF
cdr3_nt: TGTGCCGGTCAGCGGGGGGGCGAAGATACGCAGTATTTT

j_call: TRBJ1-1
v_call: TRBV28
clone_size: once
d_call: -
cdr3_aa: CASSFRKPRILEAFF
cdr3_nt: TGTGCCAGCAGTTTTAGAAAGCCCAGGATACTTGAAGCTTTCTTT

j_call: TRBJ1-1
v_call: TRBV15
clone_size: -
d_call: -
cdr3_aa: CATSNMNTEAFF
cdr3_nt: TGTGCCACCAGCAACATGAACACTGAAGCTTTCTTT

j_call: TRBJ1-4
v_call: TRBV6-5
clone_size: -
d_call: TRBD1
cdr3_aa: CASSWGQASEKLFF
cdr3_nt: TGTGCCAGCAGTTGGGGACAGGCCTCCGAAAAACTGTTTTTT

j_call: TRBJ2-5
v_call: TRBV19
clone_size: -
d_call: -
cdr3_aa: CASSIGGSRGETQYF
cdr3_nt: TGTGCCAGTAGTATTGGTGGATCTAGGGGAGAGACCCAGTACTTC

j_call: TRBJ1-1
v_call: TRBV9
clone_size: -
d_call: TRBD1
cdr3_aa: CASTPSGQGTEAFF
cdr3_nt: TGTGCCAGCACCCCATCGGGACAGGGGACTGAAGCTTTCTTT

j_call: TRBJ2-7
v_call: TRBV6-1
clone_size: -
d_call: -
cdr3_aa: CASSEQGSTYEQYF
cdr3_nt: TGTGCCAGCAGTGAACAGGGTAGTACCTACGAGCAGTACTTC

j_call: TRBJ2-3
v_call: TRBV18
clone_size: -
d_call: -
cdr3_aa: CASSDNYALNF
cdr3_nt: TGTGCCAGCTCGGATAACTACGCTCTGAATTTT

j_call: TRBJ2-7
v_call: TRBV4-2
clone_size: -
d_call: -
cdr3_aa: CASSLGGSSYEQYF
cdr3_nt: TGTGCCAGCAGCCTGGGTGGGAGCTCCTACGAGCAGTACTTC

j_call: TRBJ2-1
v_call: TRBV7-2
clone_size: once
d_call: -
cdr3_aa: CASSLVTDNEQFF
cdr3_nt: TGTGCCAGCAGCTTAGTAACAGACAATGAGCAGTTCTTC

j_call: TRBJ2-3
v_call: TRBV11-3
clone_size: -
d_call: TRBD2
cdr3_aa: CASSLLGLATDTQYF
cdr3_nt: TGTGCCAGCAGCTTACTGGGACTAGCGACAGATACGCAGTATTTT

j_call: TRBJ2-2
v_call: TRBV9
clone_size: -
d_call: -
cdr3_aa: CASSVGQFTGELFF
cdr3_nt: TGTGCCAGCAGCGTAGGGCAGTTCACCGGGGAGCTGTTTTTT